These 3 T cell receptor beta chains share one sample of origin, sequenced in a study of cytomegalovirus exposure and HLA in healthy donors. Vbeta (60) and Jbeta (13) primers were used in the PCR. Assay: immunoSEQ multiplex PCR; the TCRdb copy retains only in-frame clones and omits some. The data show about 200,000 clones, less than 80% seen once. The specimen was PBMCs. Receptor source: a woman in her 30s in good health and CMV-seropositive.

The rearrangement links TRBV5-5 to TRBJ2-3; D may be TRBD1 (5 bases). CDR3 length: 16 residues. Per the germline V gene, CDR1 is SGHKS and CDR2 is YYEKEE (reference sequence). Trimming cost V 1 base and J 0 bases, with 12 bases left between them. The CDR3 bases are TGTGCCAGCAGCTTGATTGGTGACAGAAGCACAGATACGCAGTATTTT. Amino acids: CASSLIGDRSTDTQYF. Together with reference TRBV5-5 and TRBJ2-3, the CDR3 gives the full variable domain: DAGVTQSPTHLIKTRGQQVTLRCSPISGHKSVSWYQQVLGQGPQFIFQYYEKEERGRGNFPDRFSARQFPNYSSELNVNALLLGDSALYLCASSLIGDRSTDTQYFGPGTRLTVL.

The chain employs TRBV12-5 and TRBJ2-3; tentatively, D is TRBD1 (6 bases). From germline, CDR1 is LGHNT and CDR2 FRNRAP. Trimming took 4 bases from V and 14 from J, leaving 16 bases between them. This CDR3 contains 12 residues. The CDR3 spells CASGSRTVLPYF. DNA for the CDR3: TGTGCTAGTGGTTCCCGGACAGTTCTTCCGTATTTT.

This CDR3 is CATLKTQTGNTIYF. Written as DNA, the CDR3 is TGTGCCACCCTTAAGACACAAACTGGAAACACCATATATTTT. This chain joins TRBV2 and TRBJ1-3; D is unclear. This CDR3 spans 14 amino acids. Germline loops: CDR1 SNHLY, CDR2 FYNNEI. The V end was cut by 10 bases, the J end by 2 bases, with 15 bases between. Complete variable domain (other parts from reference TRBV2 and TRBJ1-3): EPEVTQTPSHQVTQMGQEVILRCVPISNHLYFYWYRQILGQKVEFLVSFYNNEISEKSEIFDDQFSVERPDGSNFTLKIRSTKLEDSAMYFCATLKTQTGNTIYFGEGSWLTVV.